This TCR beta chain appears in the sequencing data of a study of blood T cells in healthy people across ages. A sample-barcoded 5' primer and a J-beta primer mix were used in a second PCR of roughly 7 to 12 cycles. MiXCR, applied by TCRdb to the 5' RACE reads, yields one record per CDR3 protein. The profile shows about 1.7 million distinct CDR3 sequences, roughly 27% of them singletons. This CDR3 contains 14 residues. Trimming pared 4 bases from V and 2 bases from J, leaving 15 bases between. Germline V gene data show CDR1 as GTSNPN and CDR2 as SVGIG (reference sequence). This clonotype was counted between two and nine times.

Input material: blood. The TCR sequence derives from a woman aged 30 to 39 in good health. The V call is TRBV30, the J call TRBJ2-7; maybe TRBD2 (5 bases). The CDR3, as DNA: TGTGCCTGGATACCTGAGCTAGCTCCCTACGAGCAGTACTTC. Amino acid sequence: CAWIPELAPYEQYF. Filled out from reference TRBV30 and TRBJ2-7, the complete variable domain reads SQTIHQWPATLVQPVGSPLSLECTVEGTSNPNLYWYRQAAGRGLQLLFYSVGIGQISSEVPQNLSASRPQDRQFILSSKKLLLSDSGFYLCAWIPELAPYEQYFGPGTRLTVT.